Included here is one T cell receptor beta chain sequence, with context. What it binds is not known. This sample was included in a study of Ad26.COV2.S vaccination and SARS-CoV-2 variants. About the study: Recipients of Ad26.COV2.S got it intramuscularly, once or twice 56 days apart. Study findings and constraints: Individuals receiving vaccine had higher spike-specific TCR breadth than placebo recipients did.

Measured with immunoSEQ multiplex PCR; TCRdb has only the in-frame clones, and not every one. The sample lists roughly 380,000 clones; around 89% were seen once. CDR1 is ENHRY and CDR2 is SYGVKD in the germline V gene. V was cut by 5 bases and J by 8 bases, with 10 bases left in between. The CDR3 length is 12 residues. As to treatment: about 20 received Ad26.COV2.S at low or high dose, single or two shots; about five received placebo; per-sample allocation not given. Day 63 after the first injection of vaccine or placebo was the sampling time. Built on an Ad26 vector, the vaccine expressed Wuhan-strain SARS-CoV-2 spike.

The receptor was derived from a person aged 18-65 years who received the Ad26.COV2.S COVID-19 vaccine or a placebo. Here the sequenced sample was peripheral blood, taken in a trial of Ad26.COV2.S vaccine versus placebo. The V and J genes are TRBV10-3 and TRBJ2-1; D is unclear. CDR3 DNA: TGTGCCATCAGTCCCAGAGGTGATGAGCAGTTCTTC. Translating it yields CAISPRGDEQFF.